This TCR beta chain was documented in a study of response to subunit inactivated influenza vaccine. Study observations and caveats: Authors suggested few new T cells are recruited by each seasonal influenza vaccination.

The V gene's germline CDR1 is SGHAT and CDR2 FQNNGV. This CDR3 is built from 14 residues. V lost 1 base and J lost 0, with 6 bases in between. Notes on this clonotype: Its antigen is still unknown.

One entry per CDR3 protein, called by TCRdb with MiXCR from the RT-PCR reads. The repertoire holds 250,000 to 350,000 distinct CDR3 sequences, approximately 20% seen once, with 10% to 13% in the top ten. The sequence came from a man aged 50-75 years who received an inactivated influenza vaccine. The J gene is TRBJ1-1, the V gene TRBV11-2, with unresolved D. This sample comprised PBMCs from blood, obtained about 20 months after vaccination. DNA for the CDR3: TGTGCCAGCAGCTTAGTGGGGATGAACACTGAAGCTTTCTTT. Its translation: CASSLVGMNTEAFF.